The T cell receptor beta chain described here comes from a study of neurological immune-mediated disorders (dated by TCRdb to between 2018 and 2021). Study-wide context: Among the 34 multiple sclerosis patients, relapsing-remitting MS accounted for about 31 and secondary progressive MS accounted for 3. Of the 68 subjects in the cohort, some 15 were HAM/TSP patients, approximately 35 were multiple sclerosis patients, and approximately 20 were healthy controls. Using UMI-based sequencing, the study compared peripheral blood TCR-beta repertoires from patients with HTLV-I-associated myelopathy (HAM/TSP), patients with multiple sclerosis, and healthy controls. The roughly 99 TCR-beta libraries covered PBMC samples along with longitudinal samples, technical triplicates, and paired sorted CD4+ and CD8+ T-cell subsets. The paper as a whole reports these results and caveats: No clinical or MRI features were associated with the MS cluster, and the authors said that larger cohorts are needed. Expanded clones from different subjects shared no identical CDR3 amino acid sequences, which suggests that TCR-beta repertoires were private in all groups. In phylogenetic analysis, the repertoires of 18 of 34 MS patients grouped into a cluster of related CDR3 sequences, which suggests a possible signature at the repertoire level. TCR clonal expansion was highest in HAM/TSP patients and lowest in MS patients, with MS patients falling below even healthy controls.

There are many counts of this clonotype. The clone's antigen remains unknown. Base quality data are lacking; no much larger clone is found one base away. For unsorted PBMC libraries, 2 million PBMCs were used after storage in RNAlater at -80 degrees C until RNA extraction. Multiple sclerosis patients were enrolled in a US clinical protocol evaluating disease progression by magnetic resonance imaging. PBMCs were separated from peripheral blood using Ficoll-Hypaque density gradient centrifugation and then cryopreserved in liquid nitrogen. The germline V gene gives CDR1 as SGHRS and CDR2 as YFSETQ. Including the terminal cysteine and phenylalanine, the CDR3 comprises 11 residues. Solely the CDR3 DNA is kept, with 33 bases framed from the first base. V lost 4 bases and J lost 5 bases; the stretch between them is 6 bases long. cDNA was synthesized by template-switch 5'RACE using a primer carrying a 10-nucleotide random unique molecular identifier by which each TCR transcript was tagged. Each sequencing run produced over 180 million TCR-beta sequences covering 15-18 subjects. Total RNA was extracted with the RNeasy kit. Using the KAPA Real-time Library Amplification kit, TCR-beta VDJ regions were amplified with primers for the TCR constant region and the 5'RACE anchor. A first PCR added sample indexes and Illumina adaptors, and a second PCR then raised library yield. After Ampure bead purification, the roughly 650 bp TCR product was size-selected on a 2% E-gel SizeSelection system. Before pooling, library quality was checked on a Bioanalyzer, concentration was measured with Qubit, and libraries were quantified with the Kapa Library Quantification kit. An Illumina HiSeq 2500 sequenced the libraries paired-end 2 x 150 bp. To increase sequence diversity, roughly 24-32% phiX was spiked into each library pool. In the original analysis: Quality-filtered reads were processed with the UMI-based MiGEC pipeline, which removed over 75% of raw TCR sequences during error correction. VDJ genes were aligned to IMGT germline references, and each clonotype was defined by a unique CDR3 amino acid sequence together with V-J genes. Clonal expansion, Shannon diversity, and CDR3 relatedness (CalcPairwiseDistances, ClusterSamples) were evaluated with VDJtools, and phylogenetic trees were built with CLCbio workbench. Clones with at least 8 unique UMIs were defined as expanded, with this threshold being based on coefficient-of-variation modelling across technical triplicates. TCRdb's own reprocessing of the public reads used fastp at Q25 and MiXCR and kept productive beta chains. Rows are combined by CDR3 protein, so each entry shows the most common genes and DNA. TCRdb, not the original authors, processed these V and J calls. The sample includes around 130,000 distinct CDR3 sequences, with roughly 3.2% observed a single time. 1% to 1.5% of the sample is held by the ten biggest clonotypes.

The sample consisted of PBMCs. The chain couples TRBV5-1 to TRBJ2-5; no D segment can be confidently identified. The clonotype originates from a woman aged 25 to 39 with multiple sclerosis. This receptor carries the CDR3 CASSPYETQYF. Read as DNA, the sequence is TGCGCCAGCAGCCCCTATGAGACCCAGTACTTC.